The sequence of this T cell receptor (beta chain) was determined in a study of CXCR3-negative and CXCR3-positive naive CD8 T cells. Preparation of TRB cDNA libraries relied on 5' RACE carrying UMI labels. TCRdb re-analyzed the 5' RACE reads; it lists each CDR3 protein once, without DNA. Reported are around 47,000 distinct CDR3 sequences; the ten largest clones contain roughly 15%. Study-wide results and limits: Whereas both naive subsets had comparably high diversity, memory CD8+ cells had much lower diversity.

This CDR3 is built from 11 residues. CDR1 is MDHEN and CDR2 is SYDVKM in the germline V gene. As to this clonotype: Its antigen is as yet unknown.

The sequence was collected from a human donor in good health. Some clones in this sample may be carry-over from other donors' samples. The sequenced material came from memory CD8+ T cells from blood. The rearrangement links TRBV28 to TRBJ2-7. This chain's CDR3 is CASRGTNEQYF. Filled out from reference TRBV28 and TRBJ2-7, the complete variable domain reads DVKVTQSSRYLVKRTGEKVFLECVQDMDHENMFWYRQDPGLGLRLIYFSYDVKMKEKGDIPEGYSVSREKKERFSLILESASTNQTSMYLCASRGTNEQYFGPGTRLTVT.